The sequence of this T cell receptor beta chain was determined in a study of shared clonotypes between healthy human individuals. V dropped 3 bases and J dropped 2 bases, with 11 bases sitting between them. This CDR3 has 14 residues. CDR1 MNHEY and CDR2 SMNVEV come from the germline V gene (reference sequence). Remarks on this clone: Its antigen is unidentified.

Study findings and constraints: A limitation of the genetic and exposure-history diversity represented arose from few donors.

There were no recent acute infections or vaccinations among the donors, who were healthy HIV-negative adults. Partitioning of CD4+ cells yielded a CD45RA+ naive subset and a CD45RA-negative memory subset. Authors' analysis steps: Filtering differed for immunoSEQ, which gave only junction sequences without quality scores. Only in-frame clones appear in the TCRdb table, and some are missing; sequencing was by immunoSEQ multiplex PCR. V, J and clone size are taken as reported in that table, and D and trimming were inferred from the DNA itself. The table includes 230,000 or so clones, just over 65% detected once.

This TCR was recovered from a man aged 25 to 40 in good health. This chain links TRBV27 with TRBJ2-7, with D perhaps matching TRBD1 (6 bases). The specimen was memory CD4+ T cells sorted from blood. This sample's subset: CD45RA-negative fraction. CDR3 region: CASSFSRGTYEQYF. The CDR3 nucleotides read TGTGCCAGCAGTTTTTCCAGGGGAACCTACGAGCAGTACTTC.